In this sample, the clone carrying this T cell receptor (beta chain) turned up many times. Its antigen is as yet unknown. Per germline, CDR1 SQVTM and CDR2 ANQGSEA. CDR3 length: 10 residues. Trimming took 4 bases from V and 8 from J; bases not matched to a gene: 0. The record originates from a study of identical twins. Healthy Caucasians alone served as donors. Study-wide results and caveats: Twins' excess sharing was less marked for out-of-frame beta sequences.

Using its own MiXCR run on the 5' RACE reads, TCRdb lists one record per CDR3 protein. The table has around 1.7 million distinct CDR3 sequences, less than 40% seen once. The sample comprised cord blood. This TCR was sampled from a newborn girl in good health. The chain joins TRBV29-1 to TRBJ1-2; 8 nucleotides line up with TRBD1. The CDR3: CSVAGGGYTF. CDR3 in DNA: TGCAGCGTTGCAGGGGGCGGCTACACCTTC. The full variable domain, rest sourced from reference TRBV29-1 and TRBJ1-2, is SAVISQKPSRDICQRGTSLTIQCQVDSQVTMMFWYRQQPGQSLTLIATANQGSEATYESGFVIDKFPISRPNLTFSTLTVSNMSPEDSSIYLCSVAGGGYTFGSGTRLTVV.